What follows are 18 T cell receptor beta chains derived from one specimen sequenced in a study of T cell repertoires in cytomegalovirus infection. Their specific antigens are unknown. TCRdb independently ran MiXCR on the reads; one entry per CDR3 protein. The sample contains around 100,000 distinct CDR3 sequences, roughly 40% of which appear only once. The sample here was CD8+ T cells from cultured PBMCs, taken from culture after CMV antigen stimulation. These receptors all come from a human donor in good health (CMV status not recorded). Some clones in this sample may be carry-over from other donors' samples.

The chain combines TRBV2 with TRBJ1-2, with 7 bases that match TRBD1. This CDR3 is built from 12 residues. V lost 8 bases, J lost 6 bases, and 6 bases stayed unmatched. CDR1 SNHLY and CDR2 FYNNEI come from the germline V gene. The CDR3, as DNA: TGTGCCAGCCGAGGACAGGTCCATGGCTACACCTTC. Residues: CASRGQVHGYTF. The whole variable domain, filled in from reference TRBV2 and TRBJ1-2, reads EPEVTQTPSHQVTQMGQEVILRCVPISNHLYFYWYRQILGQKVEFLVSFYNNEISEKSEIFDDQFSVERPDGSNFTLKIRSTKLEDSAMYFCASRGQVHGYTFGSGTRLTVV.

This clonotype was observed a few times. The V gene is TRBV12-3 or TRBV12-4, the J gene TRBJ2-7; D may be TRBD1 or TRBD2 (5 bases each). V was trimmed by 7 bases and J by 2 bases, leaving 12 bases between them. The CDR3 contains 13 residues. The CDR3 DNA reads TGTGCCAGCACCCCCGGGACCACCTACGAGCAGTACTTC. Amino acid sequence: CASTPGTTYEQYF.

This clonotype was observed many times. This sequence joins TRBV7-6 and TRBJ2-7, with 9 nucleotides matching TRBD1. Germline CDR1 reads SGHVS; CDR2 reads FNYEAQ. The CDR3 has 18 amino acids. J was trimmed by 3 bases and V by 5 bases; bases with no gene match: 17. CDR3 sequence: CASSPGQGLGIIGYEQYF. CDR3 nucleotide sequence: TGTGCCAGCAGCCCCGGACAGGGGCTAGGAATAATAGGCTACGAGCAGTACTTC.

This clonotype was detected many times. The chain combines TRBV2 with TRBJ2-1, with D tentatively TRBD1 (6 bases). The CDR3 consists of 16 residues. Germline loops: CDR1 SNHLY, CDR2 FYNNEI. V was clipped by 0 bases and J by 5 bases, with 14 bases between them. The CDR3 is CASSEAWGRGHNEQFF. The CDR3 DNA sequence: TGTGCCAGCAGTGAAGCGTGGGGCAGGGGACACAATGAGCAGTTCTTC.

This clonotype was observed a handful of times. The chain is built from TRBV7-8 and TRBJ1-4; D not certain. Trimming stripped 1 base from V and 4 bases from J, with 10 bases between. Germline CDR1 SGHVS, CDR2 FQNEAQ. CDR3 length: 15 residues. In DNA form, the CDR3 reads TGTGCCAGCAGCTTAGTATCTGGGAATAATGAAAAACTGTTTTTT. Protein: CASSLVSGNNEKLFF.

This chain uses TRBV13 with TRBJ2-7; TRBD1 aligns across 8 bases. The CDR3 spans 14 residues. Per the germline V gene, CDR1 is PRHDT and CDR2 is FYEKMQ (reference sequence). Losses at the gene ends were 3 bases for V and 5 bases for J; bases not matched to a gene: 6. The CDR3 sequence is CASSFTGGTNEQYF. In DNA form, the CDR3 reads TGTGCCAGCAGCTTCACAGGGGGTACGAACGAGCAGTACTTC.

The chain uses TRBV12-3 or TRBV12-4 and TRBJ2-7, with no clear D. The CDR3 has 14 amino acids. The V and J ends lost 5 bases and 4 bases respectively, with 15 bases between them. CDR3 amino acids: CASSPDHRYYEQYF. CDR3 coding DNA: TGTGCCAGCAGTCCGGACCATCGGTATTACGAGCAGTACTTC.

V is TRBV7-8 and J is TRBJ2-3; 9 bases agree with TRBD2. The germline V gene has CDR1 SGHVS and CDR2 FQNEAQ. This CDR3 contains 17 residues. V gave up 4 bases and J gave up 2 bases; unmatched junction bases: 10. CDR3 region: CASSSRGAGGITDTQYF. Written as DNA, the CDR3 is TGTGCCAGCAGCTCCCGAGGGGCGGGGGGGATCACAGATACGCAGTATTTT. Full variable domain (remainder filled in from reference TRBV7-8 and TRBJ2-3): GAGVSQSPRYKVAKRGQDVALRCDPISGHVSLFWYQQALGQGPEFLTYFQNEAQLDKSGLPSDRFFAERPEGSVSTLKIQRTQQEDSAVYLCASSSRGAGGITDTQYFGPGTRLTVL.

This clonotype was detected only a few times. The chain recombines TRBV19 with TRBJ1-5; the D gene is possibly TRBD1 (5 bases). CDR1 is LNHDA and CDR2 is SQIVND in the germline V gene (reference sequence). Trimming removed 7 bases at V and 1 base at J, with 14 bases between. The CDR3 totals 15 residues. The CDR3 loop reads CASTDSWGSNQPQHF. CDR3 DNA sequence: TGTGCCAGTACCGATTCCTGGGGGAGCAATCAGCCCCAGCATTTT.

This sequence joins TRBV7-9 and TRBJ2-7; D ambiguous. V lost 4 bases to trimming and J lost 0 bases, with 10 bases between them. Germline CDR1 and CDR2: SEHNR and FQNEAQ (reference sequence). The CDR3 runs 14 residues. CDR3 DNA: TGTGCCAGCAGCTCCCCTCTGAGCTCCTACGAGCAGTACTTC. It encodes CASSSPLSSYEQYF.

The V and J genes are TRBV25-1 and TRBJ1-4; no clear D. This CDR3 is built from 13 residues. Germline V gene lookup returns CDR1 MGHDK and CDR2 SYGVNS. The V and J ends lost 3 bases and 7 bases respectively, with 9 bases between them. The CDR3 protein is CASSEVASEKLFF. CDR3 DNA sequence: TGTGCCAGCAGTGAGGTTGCGAGTGAAAAACTGTTTTTT.

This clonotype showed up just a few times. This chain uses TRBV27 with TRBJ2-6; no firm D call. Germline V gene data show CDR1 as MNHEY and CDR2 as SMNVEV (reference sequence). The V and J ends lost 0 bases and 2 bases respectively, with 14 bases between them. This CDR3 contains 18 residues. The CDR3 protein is CASSLSPPRNTGANVLTF. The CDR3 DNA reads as TGTGCCAGCAGTTTATCCCCACCTAGGAATACTGGGGCCAACGTCCTGACTTTC.

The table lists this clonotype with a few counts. DNA of the CDR3: TGTGCCAGCAGCCCTAGAGGCGGGGGGTCCCATACGCAGTATTTT. Translated, it gives CASSPRGGGSHTQYF. The rearrangement uses TRBV7-9 and TRBJ2-3, with 8 bases lining up with TRBD2. V dropped 5 bases and J dropped 7; count of bases not matched to a gene: 11. Germline CDR1 SEHNR, CDR2 FQNEAQ (reference sequence). This CDR3 has 15 amino acids.

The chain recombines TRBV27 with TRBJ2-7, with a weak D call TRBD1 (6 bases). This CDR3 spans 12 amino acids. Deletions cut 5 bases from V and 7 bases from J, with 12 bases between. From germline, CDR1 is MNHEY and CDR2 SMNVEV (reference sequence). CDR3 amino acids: CASSTSGTEQYF. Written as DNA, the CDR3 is TGTGCCAGCAGTACGTCCGGGACAGAGCAGTACTTC.

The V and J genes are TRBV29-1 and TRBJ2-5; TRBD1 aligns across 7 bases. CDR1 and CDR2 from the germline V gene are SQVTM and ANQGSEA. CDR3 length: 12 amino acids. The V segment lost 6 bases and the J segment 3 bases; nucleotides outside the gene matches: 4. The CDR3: CSVQGPEETQYF. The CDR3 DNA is TGCAGCGTACAGGGGCCCGAAGAGACCCAGTACTTC.

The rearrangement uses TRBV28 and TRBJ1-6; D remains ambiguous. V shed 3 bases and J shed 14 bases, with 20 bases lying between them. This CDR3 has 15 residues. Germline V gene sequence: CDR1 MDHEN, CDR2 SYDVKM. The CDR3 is CASSFSRMTKGTLHF. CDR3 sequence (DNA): TGTGCCAGCAGTTTCAGTCGAATGACGAAGGGAACCCTCCACTTT.

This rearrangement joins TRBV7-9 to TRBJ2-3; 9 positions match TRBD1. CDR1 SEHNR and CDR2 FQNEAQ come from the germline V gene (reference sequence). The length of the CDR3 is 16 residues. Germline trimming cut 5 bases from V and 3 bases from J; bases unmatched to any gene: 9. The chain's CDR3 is CASSTTGTGRTDTQYF. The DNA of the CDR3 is TGTGCCAGCAGCACAACCGGGACAGGGAGGACAGATACGCAGTATTTT.

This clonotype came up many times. CDR3 amino acids: CASSSGDGDYEQYF. The CDR3 coding sequence is TGTGCCAGCAGTTCGGGGGACGGTGACTACGAGCAGTACTTC. The V call is TRBV12-3 or TRBV12-4, the J call TRBJ2-7; tentative D call: TRBD2 (6 bases). This CDR3 is 14 amino acids long. The V end lost 4 bases, the J end lost 3 bases, and 13 bases lay between the germline ends.